This T cell receptor (beta chain) emerged from a study of blood T cell repertoires in COVID-19 (dated by TCRdb to about 2020). Context from the whole study: The collaborator samples originated in the United States, Italy and Spain and spanned the acute and convalescent phases of COVID-19. The prospective study material was composed of cDNA or gDNA derived from T cells, B-cell-depleted T cells, or PBMCs. A de-identified subject ID, COVID-19 status, age in years and sex were almost always included in the sample metadata. Deeply sampled blood TCRbeta repertoires from subjects exposed to, actively infected with, or recovered from COVID-19 were included in the dataset. The repertoires were released in a freely available public database intended as a resource for research on the immune response to SARS-CoV-2. Where available, HLA class I and class II types were obtained from metadata supplied by the sample provider rather than from assay-based typing. Samples came from the ongoing ImmuneRACE study (first 160 participants) plus 1,254 subjects from 6 global collaborators. Points the paper makes about the study in general: The amount of clinical and demographic metadata varied by source and participant and was provided uncurated.

Each collaborating institution followed its own protocols to collect whole blood in K2EDTA tubes. Collaborator samples were shipped for TCRbeta analysis as frozen whole blood, isolated PBMCs, or DNA extracted from either sample type. The CDR1 and CDR2 encoded by the germline V gene are SGHRS and YFSETQ. The trim is 4 bases for V and 8 bases for J, with a gap of 18 bases between the germline ends. Counted from cysteine to phenylalanine, this CDR3 has 15 amino acids. Kept here is only the CDR3 DNA, which spans 45 bases and is read in frame from base 1. TCRbeta CDR3 regions were amplified from genomic DNA by means of the immunoSEQ Assay, a bias-controlled multiplex PCR. Per the source publication's procedure: The number of nucleated cells in each sample was estimated from the amplification of reference gene primers within the assay. Sequence reads were collapsed and filtered to measure the absolute abundance of every unique TCRbeta CDR3 rearrangement. Productive Simpson clonality was computed per sample as the square root of Simpson's diversity index over productive rearrangements. TCRdb holds this immuneACCESS table with in-frame rearrangements only. Some clones are missing; in checked studies, unresolved V genes explain under half, and the rest has no known cause. From that table come the V and J calls and clone size; the DNA was used to work out D and trimming. The table for this sample lists 90,000 to 120,000 clones; about 80% of them were counted only once. Approximately 26% of the sample is taken by the ten largest.

As to this clone: The antigen it recognizes is unknown. No base-level quality is on record; no much larger clone is a single base apart.

Recombination linked TRBV5-1 to TRBJ1-4, with a tentative D gene TRBD1 over 6 matching bases. Input material: peripheral blood. This sequence was found in a man aged 55 to 70 with acute or convalescent COVID-19. The CDR3 region has the sequence CASSIQQGRGEKLFF. The DNA sequence follows: TGCGCCAGCAGCATTCAACAGGGAAGGGGCGAAAAACTGTTTTTT.